This TCR beta chain came from a study of shared clonotypes between healthy human individuals (dated by TCRdb to about 2020). With respect to the entire study: A couple of women and a few men aged 18 to 49 years were included in the cohort. For each donor, CD4 naive and CD4 memory were each given three plates, CD8 naive was given two plates, and CD8 memory was given one plate. The study deeply sequenced blood TCR repertoires of roughly five healthy adults to estimate repertoire size and the extent of clonotype sharing between individuals. To increase sequencing depth and limit assay-specific biases, different laboratories used diverse techniques to prepare libraries and sequence TCR repertoires. Each donor's leukapheresis produced roughly between about 0.8 and 8.9 billion PBMCs.

Using the deep immunoSEQ assay, multiplex PCR amplified TCR CDR3 regions from genomic DNA. Extracted genomic DNA from each cell subset was distributed evenly across all wells of several immunoSEQ 96-well plates, and each plate was treated as a replicate. Each replicate PCR for sorted subsets received roughly 0.2 ug genomic DNA, equal to roughly 30,000 T cell genomes. The purified libraries were quantified using a Qubit 3.0 fluorometer, sized with a Bioanalyzer 2100, and then quantified again using the KAPA Library Quantification kit. Every immunoSEQ 96-well plate was sequenced on a separate single-read 150-cycle Illumina NextSeq 550 flow cell. The authors' pipeline ran thus. Because the immunoSEQ output included only junctional sequences and no quality scores, the filtering could not be the same as the filtering used for full-length reads. To assign V/J genes and CDR3, sequences were annotated against IMGT germline references using PyIR, a Python wrapper for IgBLAST v1.9. Reads were filtered out if the reads had weak V/J assignments (E-value above 1e-6), no CDR3, stop codons, out-of-frame junctions, or ambiguous translated residues. V3J clonotypes were defined as sequences sharing an identical inferred V gene, J gene, and CDR3 amino acid sequence. Percentage overlap between repertoires was computed as shared unique clonotypes divided by the size of the smaller repertoire. Repertoire richness was assessed with RTK rarefaction, the Chao1 estimator, and Recon v2.1 estimates of unobserved clonotypes. For all TCRbeta clonotypes obtained by the gDNA method from a few donors, generation probabilities were computed with OLGA. What TCRdb holds here is the immuneACCESS table cut down to in-frame rearrangements. Part of the clones is not present; checked against another copy, under half of the missing clones reflect an unresolved V gene, and the others are unexplained. D and trimming were read from the DNA, whereas the V and J calls and clone size are those reported in that table. For this sample the table gives roughly 590,000 clones, of which just under 97% were detected only once. 0.11% of the sample lies in the top ten.

Including cysteine and phenylalanine, the CDR3 has 16 amino acids. Of all the DNA, just the CDR3 is kept, 48 bases in frame from base 1. The germline V gene encodes CDR1 LNHDA and CDR2 SQIVND (reference sequence). Trimming takes 9 bases off V and 8 bases off J; junction bases not matched to a gene: 18. CD8 naive samples consisted of CD45RO-negative cells that were positively selected for CCR7, yielding a CD45RA+CCR7+ population without TemRA cells. The donors were healthy, HIV-negative adults with no recently reported acute infections or vaccinations. All donors were Caucasian adults living in Nashville, Tennessee, USA. Blood was obtained by leukapheresis, after which PBMCs were separated by Ficoll-Histopaque density gradient centrifugation and cryopreserved in liquid nitrogen vapor phase. Purity and quantity of every magnetically sorted T cell population were checked by analytical flow cytometry. Genomic DNA was isolated from every sorted fraction and measured by UV absorbance on a Nanodrop 2000c.

Results and caveats for the whole study, not just this receptor: Sampling was restricted to blood, and TCR repertoires in tissue are likely to differ from TCR repertoires in blood. Naive subsets generally had larger estimated clonotype richness than memory subsets. Pairwise subsampling led to the expectation that sequencing depth would affect the degree of clonotype sharing among donors. Compared with non-shared clonotypes, the clonotypes found in all four sorted-subset donors had higher generation probabilities. Even with the large sequencing depth, rarefaction of the sorted-subset datasets indicated that sequencing was incomplete. Across a few donors, about 5% of naive CD4, roughly 3.3% of naive CD8, approximately 2.5% of memory CD4, and 0.4% of memory CD8 clonotypes were shared. Because the study included a small number of donors, the genetic and exposure-history diversity represented was limited.

In regard to this clone: The antigen this receptor binds is unknown. There are no base qualities to consult, and no much larger clone falls within one base.

The receptor comes from a woman aged 25 to 39 in good health. Recombination joined TRBV19 with TRBJ2-1; 8 central bases correspond to TRBD2. The specimen sequenced was naive CD8+ T cells sorted from blood. In the paper's terms, the cell subset or site label means: CD45RA+CCR7+. This receptor has the CDR3 CASWDPGTRETDEQFF. The nucleotide sequence reads as follows: TGTGCCAGCTGGGATCCCGGGACTAGGGAGACTGATGAGCAGTTCTTC.